Following are 26 T cell receptor beta chains from one sample sequenced in a study of shared clonotypes between healthy human individuals. The assay was immunoSEQ multiplex PCR, and TCRdb's table has in-frame clones only and misses some. Here the sample spans 2 million to 2.5 million clones, approximately 94% being singletons. The sample consisted of naive CD4+ T cells sorted from blood. Subset in this sample: CD45RA+ positively selected. The receptor set was obtained from a young man in good health.

The chain recombines TRBV29-1 with TRBJ1-6, with a weak D call TRBD1 (5 bases). V was cut by 0 bases and J by 0 bases, with 15 bases left in between. Per germline, CDR1 SQVTM and CDR2 ANQGSEA. This CDR3 is built from 18 residues. CDR3 region: CSVEDSPGRSSYNSPLHF. In nucleotides, the CDR3 is TGCAGCGTTGAAGATTCCCCGGGACGGAGCTCCTATAATTCACCCCTCCACTTT.

The chain uses TRBV28 and TRBJ1-1; D gene uncertain. Trimming left V 3 bases short and J 6 bases short, with 17 bases between. The CDR3 extends over 15 amino acids. Germline CDR1 MDHEN, CDR2 SYDVKM. The CDR3 sequence: CASSFASLFWPEAFF. The CDR3 DNA reads TGTGCCAGCAGTTTCGCGAGCCTCTTCTGGCCTGAAGCTTTCTTT.

The chain joins TRBV5-4 to TRBJ2-5; no reliable D call. The ends were cut back, 9 bases at V and 0 bases at J, with 9 bases in the middle. The CDR3 contains 12 residues. Germline values: CDR1 SGHNT, CDR2 YYREEE (reference sequence). The CDR3 loop reads CATAENQETQYF. DNA of the CDR3: TGTGCCACCGCGGAAAACCAAGAGACCCAGTACTTC. Combining the CDR3 with reference TRBV5-4 and TRBJ2-5 gives the whole variable domain ETGVTQSPTHLIKTRGQQVTLRCSSQSGHNTVSWYQQALGQGPQFIFQYYREEENGRGNFPPRFSGLQFPNYSSELNVNALELDDSALYLCATAENQETQYFGPGTRLLVL.

This rearrangement joins TRBV2 to TRBJ1-6; a weak D match, TRBD1 (5 bases). From germline, CDR1 is SNHLY and CDR2 FYNNEI. CDR3 length: 15 amino acids. Trimming cost V 4 bases and J 7 bases, with 14 bases left between them. The CDR3 nucleotides are TGTGCCAGCAGTGCTGGGGCAGAAAGAAATTCACCCCTCCACTTT. Protein: CASSAGAERNSPLHF.

The chain is built from TRBV5-1 and TRBJ2-3; 13 bases are shared with TRBD2. Trimming at V came to 3 bases and at J to 4 bases, leaving 5 bases not matched to a gene. The CDR3 is 16 amino acids. The germline gives CDR1 SGHRS, CDR2 YFSETQ. CDR3 amino acids: CASSSGLAGDSDTQYF. The CDR3 bases are TGCGCCAGCAGCTCCGGACTAGCGGGGGACTCAGATACGCAGTATTTT. The full variable domain, in which reference TRBV5-1 and TRBJ2-3 provide the parts outside the CDR3, is KAGVTQTPRYLIKTRGQQVTLSCSPISGHRSVSWYQQTPGQGLQFLFEYFSETQRNKGNFPGRFSGRQFSNSRSEMNVSTLELGDSALYLCASSSGLAGDSDTQYFGPGTRLTVL.

The chain uses TRBV7-8 and TRBJ2-1; D call uncertain. V shed 5 bases and J shed 12 bases, with 11 bases lying between them. Germline V gene lookup returns CDR1 SGHVS and CDR2 FQNEAQ. The CDR3 covers 11 residues. The DNA of the CDR3 is TGTGCCAGCAGCCCCAAAACCCGGCAGTTCTTC. This sequence encodes CASSPKTRQFF.

The chain links TRBV5-3 to TRBJ2-5; D possibly uses TRBD1 or TRBD2 (5 bases each). TRBV5-3 is an open reading frame whose function is uncertain. Trimming removed 4 bases at V and 4 bases at J, with 14 bases between. The CDR3 has 14 amino acids. CDR3 sequence (DNA): TGTGCCAGAAGCCGGGCAGGGACGGGAGAGACCCAGTACTTC. Translating gives CARSRAGTGETQYF.

Of note for this clone: The sample has other DNA sequences that encode this CDR3 too. V gene TRBV10-3 combines with J gene TRBJ2-7, with D hard to call. The V end lost 3 bases, the J end lost 3 bases, and 3 bases lay between the germline ends. This CDR3 has 11 amino acids. The V gene's germline CDR1 is ENHRY and CDR2 SYGVKD. CDR3 sequence: CAISDDYEQYF. The CDR3 DNA reads TGTGCCATCAGTGATGACTACGAGCAGTACTTC.

Remarks on this clone: Relative to the germline gene, one junction end is altered; a read error may explain this. J is TRBJ2-7 and V is TRBV6-5; D perhaps matches TRBD2 (6 bases). The CDR3 totals 16 residues. The germline CDR1 and CDR2 sequences are MNHEY and SVGAGI. The CDR3 DNA sequence: TGTGCCAGCAGTTACTCCGGCGGAGGGGTAACTTACGGGCAGTACTTC. Amino acids: CASSYSGGGVTYGQYF.

The chain is built from TRBV28 and TRBJ2-5; TRBD2 matches at 11 bases. The V segment lost 6 bases and the J segment 3 bases; nucleotides outside the gene matches: 0. This CDR3 spans 13 amino acids. In germline, CDR1 is MDHEN, CDR2 SYDVKM. CDR3 amino acids: CASRLAGEETQYF. The CDR3 DNA reads TGTGCCAGCAGACTAGCGGGGGAAGAGACCCAGTACTTC. The entire variable domain, with the rest obtained from reference TRBV28 and TRBJ2-5, is as follows: DVKVTQSSRYLVKRTGEKVFLECVQDMDHENMFWYRQDPGLGLRLIYFSYDVKMKEKGDIPEGYSVSREKKERFSLILESASTNQTSMYLCASRLAGEETQYFGPGTRLLVL.

This clone is a singleton in its sample. The gene calls are TRBV18 and TRBJ1-6; D unresolved. Per germline, CDR1 KGHSH and CDR2 LQKENI. The CDR3 totals 17 residues. Deletions cut 0 bases from V and 5 bases from J, with 14 bases between. CDR3 protein: CASSPPSGGIDNSPLHF. In nucleotides, the CDR3 is TGTGCCAGCTCACCACCGTCGGGCGGAATTGATAATTCACCCCTCCACTTT. The whole variable domain, filled in from reference TRBV18 and TRBJ1-6, reads NAGVMQNPRHLVRRRGQEARLRCSPMKGHSHVYWYRQLPEEGLKFMVYLQKENIIDESGMPKERFSAEFPKEGPSILRIQQVVRGDSAAYFCASSPPSGGIDNSPLHFGNGTRLTVT.

Remarks on this clone: A read error may produce the germline difference seen at one junction end. V and J are TRBV7-2 and TRBJ2-3, with D possibly TRBD2 on 5 matching bases. The CDR3 consists of 14 residues. Germline lookup yields CDR1 SGHTA and CDR2 FQGNSA. The CDR3 sequence is CASSLARNTDTQYF. DNA for the CDR3: TGTGCCAGCAGTTTAGCGCGGAACACAGATACGCAGTATTTT. Complete variable domain (other parts from reference TRBV7-2 and TRBJ2-3): GAGVSQSPSNKVTEKGKDVELRCDPISGHTALYWYRQSLGQGLEFLIYFQGNSAPDKSGLPSDRFSAERTGGSVSTLTIQRTQQEDSAVYLCASSLARNTDTQYFGPGTRLTVL.

The chain uses TRBV7-3 and TRBJ2-3; 7 bases are a match to TRBD2. The CDR3 has 15 residues. Germline CDR1 and CDR2: SGHTA and FQGTGA. J gave up 6 bases and V 6 bases, and 12 bases lay outside the gene matches. The CDR3, as DNA: TGTGCCAGCAGTATGGGAGGGCAAAACACGGATACGCAGTATTTT. It yields the protein CASSMGGQNTDTQYF.

V usage is TRBV28 and J usage is TRBJ1-2; 10 positions match TRBD1. Germline V CDR1 and CDR2: MDHEN, SYDVKM. The V segment lost 4 bases and the J segment 8 bases; nucleotides outside the gene matches: 10. The length of the CDR3 is 15 residues. CDR3: CASSSGQGTPWGYTF. CDR3 sequence (DNA): TGTGCCAGCAGTTCGGGACAGGGGACACCGTGGGGCTACACCTTC.

The chain has TRBV11-3 and TRBJ2-2; no firm D call. Trimming removed 1 base at V and 6 bases at J, with 15 bases between. The CDR3 loop spans 16 amino acids. CDR1 and CDR2 (germline): SGHNT, YENEEA. The CDR3 reads CASSLGTTISAGELFF. The DNA for the CDR3 is TGTGCCAGCAGCTTAGGGACCACCATCTCCGCCGGGGAGCTGTTTTTT.

V gene TRBV5-4 combines with J gene TRBJ1-2; 9 nucleotides align to TRBD1. The germline V gene has CDR1 SGHNT and CDR2 YYREEE (reference sequence). Unmatched junction bases numbered 9, after V lost 4 bases and J lost 8 bases. The CDR3 extends over 14 amino acids. CDR3 amino acids: CASSHPDRGEGYTF. The CDR3 DNA sequence: TGTGCCAGCAGCCATCCGGACAGGGGTGAAGGCTACACCTTC. The whole variable domain, filled in from reference TRBV5-4 and TRBJ1-2, reads ETGVTQSPTHLIKTRGQQVTLRCSSQSGHNTVSWYQQALGQGPQFIFQYYREEENGRGNFPPRFSGLQFPNYSSELNVNALELDDSALYLCASSHPDRGEGYTFGSGTRLTVV.

This clone appeared once. The chain employs TRBV7-8 and TRBJ1-6, with 9 bases matching TRBD1. CDR3 size: 14 residues. CDR1 and CDR2 (germline): SGHVS, FQNEAQ. Trimming at V came to 7 bases and at J to 10 bases, leaving 8 bases not matched to a gene. This CDR3 reads CASIVGQGKSPLHF. In nucleotides, the CDR3 is TGTGCCAGCATCGTAGGACAGGGGAAGTCACCCCTCCACTTT.

This chain links TRBV12-5 with TRBJ1-1, with D unresolved. V dropped 3 bases and J dropped 4 bases, with 12 bases sitting between them. Germline CDR1 and CDR2: LGHNT and FRNRAP. There are 14 residues in the CDR3. The CDR3 DNA is TGTGCTAGTGGTTTTAGCCCCTCTTTCACTGAAGCTTTCTTT. As protein: CASGFSPSFTEAFF.

The J gene is TRBJ1-2, the V gene TRBV28; no definite D call. Trimming took 0 bases from V and 2 from J, leaving 1 base between them. CDR1 and CDR2 from the germline V gene are MDHEN and SYDVKM. CDR3 size: 12 residues. CDR3 in DNA: TGTGCCAGCAGTTTATGGAACTATGGCTACACCTTC. The encoded protein is CASSLWNYGYTF.

CDR3 sequence reads: CSVGPGWETQYF. CDR3 DNA sequence: TGCAGCGTTGGGCCGGGTTGGGAGACCCAGTACTTC. The genes are TRBV29-1 and TRBJ2-5; no firm D call. The CDR3 is 12 amino acids. Germline V gene data show CDR1 as SQVTM and CDR2 as ANQGSEA. V gave up 4 bases and J gave up 5 bases, with 11 bases separating them.

The rearrangement uses TRBV6-6 and TRBJ2-3; 8 bases fit TRBD2. The CDR3 loop spans 15 amino acids. J was trimmed by 3 bases and V by 5 bases; bases with no gene match: 7. CDR1 is MNHNY and CDR2 is SVGAGI in the germline V gene (reference sequence). CDR3 sequence: CASSPSGGGTDTQYF. CDR3 in DNA: TGTGCCAGCAGTCCCTCCGGGGGGGGAACAGATACGCAGTATTTT.

About this clone: Other nucleotide sequences from this sample produce the same CDR3. This chain joins TRBV18 and TRBJ1-1, with 8 bases that match TRBD1. The germline CDR1 and CDR2 sequences are KGHSH and LQKENI. The junction had 4 bases not matched to a gene; V was cut back by 6 bases and J by 4 bases. The CDR3 runs to 13 residues. This CDR3 is CASSLDRGTEAFF. CDR3 sequence (DNA): TGTGCCAGCTCCCTCGACAGGGGCACTGAAGCTTTCTTT. The full variable domain, in which reference TRBV18 and TRBJ1-1 provide the parts outside the CDR3, is NAGVMQNPRHLVRRRGQEARLRCSPMKGHSHVYWYRQLPEEGLKFMVYLQKENIIDESGMPKERFSAEFPKEGPSILRIQQVVRGDSAAYFCASSLDRGTEAFFGQGTRLTVV.

For this clone: Other DNA sequences in this specimen translate into the identical CDR3. This sequence joins TRBV5-1 and TRBJ1-1, with TRBD1 matching 7 bases. The CDR3 sequence is 13 residues long. V gave up 0 bases and J gave up 5 bases; unmatched junction bases: 1. Germline V gives CDR1 SGHRS, CDR2 YFSETQ. The CDR3 region is CASSLVQGTEAFF. The CDR3 DNA follows: TGCGCCAGCAGCTTGGTACAGGGGACTGAAGCTTTCTTT.

The J gene is TRBJ1-5, the V gene TRBV5-5, with D maybe TRBD1 (5 bases). Germline V gives CDR1 SGHKS, CDR2 YYEKEE (reference sequence). The CDR3 sequence is 15 residues long. The V end lost 4 bases, the J end lost 5 bases, and 16 bases lay between the germline ends. The CDR3 nucleotides are TGTGCCAGCAGCACGGGACTGGGGGAGTATCAGCCCCAGCATTTT. Protein sequence: CASSTGLGEYQPQHF.

The V and J genes are TRBV5-6 and TRBJ2-2; a weak D match, TRBD2 (6 bases). Trimming removed 10 bases from V and 2 bases from J, with 15 bases in between. CDR3 size: 14 residues. From germline, CDR1 is SGHDT and CDR2 YYEEEE. The CDR3 coding sequence is TGTGCCGGACGGGGACTCAGAAACACCGGGGAGCTGTTTTTT. Protein sequence: CAGRGLRNTGELFF.

In this sample, this clone turned up once. The CDR3 DNA sequence: TGTGCCACCACAGGTGGGAGTAATGAAAAACTGTTTTTT. Residues: CATTGGSNEKLFF. This sequence joins TRBV28 and TRBJ1-4; tentatively, D is TRBD1 (5 bases). Germline V lookup: CDR1 MDHEN, CDR2 SYDVKM. The CDR3 contains 13 residues. V lost 10 bases to trimming and J lost 4 bases, with 13 bases between them.